This T cell receptor beta chain was obtained from a study of blood T cell repertoires in COVID-19. Two negative PCRs, clearance, or symptom resolution were required of recovered Cohort 3 donors. Sequencing used immunoSEQ multiplex PCR; TCRdb keeps in-frame clones, though not all of them. The table records hundreds of thousands of clones, about nine tenths of them present only once. This CDR3 comprises 16 residues. V was pared by 0 bases and J by 5 bases, with 17 bases between. CDR1 and CDR2 from the germline V gene are MNHEY and SVGEGT. Sample: PBMCs or T cells enriched from blood (not recorded which). This sequence joins TRBV6-2 or TRBV6-3 and TRBJ2-7, with D possibly being TRBD2 (6 bases). This receptor was identified in a man in his sixties who had recovered from COVID-19. The CDR3 is CASSYSVGGMVHEQYF. CDR3 in DNA: TGTGCCAGCAGTTACTCGGTGGGAGGAATGGTCCACGAGCAGTACTTC.